Below, 20 T cell receptor beta chains from the same sample are listed, as sequenced in a study of Ad26.COV2.S vaccination and SARS-CoV-2 variants. TCRdb keeps only in-frame clones here, not all; method: immunoSEQ multiplex PCR. The repertoire holds around 450,000 clones, with 80% to 90% as singletons. Sample treatment: around 19 received Ad26.COV2.S at low or high dose, single or two shots; five or six received placebo; per-sample allocation not given. Sampling took place 63 days after the first vaccine or placebo injection. This specimen consisted of peripheral blood, obtained in a trial of Ad26.COV2.S vaccine versus placebo. All receptors come from a person between 18 and 60 years old who received the Ad26.COV2.S COVID-19 vaccine or a placebo.

This rearrangement joins TRBV5-6 to TRBJ2-5; no reliable D call. Trimming removed 0 bases from V and 2 bases from J, with 11 bases in between. The CDR3 is 15 amino acids. Germline CDR1 and CDR2: SGHDT and YYEEEE. DNA for the CDR3: TGTGCCAGCAGCTTGGCAGGACCACTGCAAGAGACCCAGTACTTC. Translation: CASSLAGPLQETQYF.

The chain joins TRBV15 to TRBJ2-7, with D perhaps matching TRBD1 or TRBD2 (6 bases each). Per germline, CDR1 LNHNV and CDR2 YYDKDF (reference sequence). V dropped 0 bases and J dropped 6 bases, with 12 bases sitting between them. This CDR3 contains 14 residues. CDR3 DNA sequence: TGTGCCACCAGCAGAGATTCGGGGGCGGGCGAGCAGTACGTC. Amino acid sequence: CATSRDSGAGEQYV.

In nucleotides, the CDR3 is TGTGCCAGCAGCCACCGGACAGGGGCTAAACTGTTTTTT. Protein: CASSHRTGAKLFF. The chain links TRBV9 to TRBJ1-4; TRBD1 matches at 9 bases. In germline, CDR1 is SGDLS, CDR2 YYNGEE. This CDR3 is built from 13 residues. V trimming: 4 bases; J trimming: 11 bases; junction bases outside the gene matches: 6.

The chain carries TRBV7-9 and TRBJ2-7; possible D gene TRBD1, 7 bases. CDR3 length: 16 residues. In germline, CDR1 is SEHNR, CDR2 FQNEAQ (reference sequence). V was cut by 5 bases and J by 3 bases, with 20 bases left in between. Here the CDR3 reads CASSRSENQGGYEQYV. Written as DNA, the CDR3 is TGTGCCAGCAGCAGAAGCGAGAATCAGGGGGGCTACGAGCAGTACGTC.

The J gene is TRBJ2-1, the V gene TRBV25-1; 9 bases map to TRBD2. Germline V gene lookup returns CDR1 MGHDK and CDR2 SYGVNS. After removal of 6 bases from V and 4 bases from J, the junction contained 10 bases not matched to a gene. The length of the CDR3 is 16 residues. CDR3 DNA: TGTGCCAGCAGCAGGTGGAGCCTAGCGGGGTACAATGAGCAGTTCTTC. The encoded protein is CASSRWSLAGYNEQFF.

The chain combines TRBV6-5 with TRBJ1-5, with D perhaps matching TRBD1 (5 bases). V lost 5 bases and J lost 7, with 18 bases in between. The CDR3 extends over 15 amino acids. Germline V gene data show CDR1 as MNHEY and CDR2 as SVGAGI. CDR3 nucleotide sequence: TGTGCCAGCAGTCCGACGAGGTGGGGCGGCCAGCCCCAGCATTTT. It encodes CASSPTRWGGQPQHF.

The V and J genes are TRBV7-2 and TRBJ2-3, with TRBD1 matching 10 bases. The CDR3 runs to 17 residues. The V and J ends lost 5 bases and 1 base, in that order; junction bases with no gene match: 9. Germline V gene sequence: CDR1 SGHTA, CDR2 FQGNSA. Here the CDR3 reads CASSPGDRGTGTDTQYF. CDR3 bases: TGTGCCAGCAGCCCAGGGGACAGGGGCACTGGCACAGATACGCAGTATTTT.

The chain has TRBV5-1 and TRBJ2-1; perhaps TRBD2 as D (5 bases). V lost 0 bases and J lost 6, with 10 bases in between. The germline V gene encodes CDR1 SGHRS and CDR2 YFSETQ. This CDR3 is built from 14 residues. CDR3 loop: CASSLERASNEQFF. The CDR3 nucleotides read TGCGCCAGCAGCTTGGAGAGGGCCTCCAATGAGCAGTTCTTC.

This chain joins TRBV7-2 and TRBJ1-2, with 10 bases aligning to TRBD1. After removal of 3 bases from V and 8 bases from J, the junction contained 9 bases not matched to a gene. The germline CDR1 and CDR2 sequences are SGHTA and FQGNSA. This CDR3 comprises 15 residues. CDR3 coding DNA: TGTGCCAGCAGCTTTCAGACAGGGGGCGCGGGCGGCTACACCTTC. Translated, it gives CASSFQTGGAGGYTF.

The chain couples TRBV6-6 to TRBJ1-2; no clear D. This CDR3 contains 14 residues. In germline, CDR1 is MNHNY, CDR2 SVGAGI (reference sequence). The ends were cut back, 8 bases at V and 8 bases at J, with 21 bases in the middle. In nucleotides, the CDR3 is TGTGCCAGCCTTTCCGACACCGGCCGATTCGGCTACACCTTC. It translates to CASLSDTGRFGYTF.

The chain uses TRBV3-1 (or the pseudogene TRBV3-2) and TRBJ1-2; 7 positions match TRBD1. This CDR3 has 15 amino acids. CDR1 and CDR2 (germline): LGHDT, YNNKEL (reference sequence). Trimming cost V 3 bases and J 4 bases; bases outside gene matches: 8. The CDR3 sequence is CASSHPRDSRYGYTF. DNA for the CDR3: TGTGCCAGCAGCCACCCCCGGGACAGTCGCTATGGCTACACCTTC.

The V call is TRBV5-6, the J call TRBJ2-2; 8 bases match TRBD1. Germline trimming cut 4 bases from V and 6 bases from J; bases unmatched to any gene: 5. Germline CDR1 SGHDT, CDR2 YYEEEE. This CDR3 is 14 amino acids long. CDR3 coding DNA: TGTGCCAGCAGCAGGACAGGGTCGGCCGGGGAGCTGTTTTTT. It translates to CASSRTGSAGELFF. Supplemented by reference TRBV5-6 and TRBJ2-2, the full variable domain reads DAGVTQSPTHLIKTRGQQVTLRCSPKSGHDTVSWYQQALGQGPQFIFQYYEEEERQRGNFPDRFSGHQFPNYSSELNVNALLLGDSALYLCASSRTGSAGELFFGEGSRLTVL.

This chain connects TRBV19 to TRBJ1-1; tentatively, D is TRBD1 (5 bases). The CDR3 spans 15 residues. The germline V and J ends were trimmed by 4 bases and 0 bases, with 12 bases remaining between them. Germline-derived CDR1 and CDR2 are LNHDA and SQIVND (reference sequence). DNA of the CDR3: TGTGCCAGTAGTACGGACAACTCTATGAACACTGAAGCTTTCTTT. Protein product: CASSTDNSMNTEAFF.

V and J are TRBV10-1 and TRBJ1-4; no reliable D call. Trimming removed 1 base at V and 0 bases at J, with 12 bases between. This CDR3 is built from 17 residues. CDR1 and CDR2 (germline): WNHNN, SYGVQD (reference sequence). The CDR3 sequence is CASSELKAVATNEKLFF. The CDR3 DNA follows: TGCGCCAGCAGTGAGTTAAAGGCAGTTGCAACTAATGAAAAACTGTTTTTT.

The chain uses TRBV7-2 and TRBJ1-3; 8 nucleotides agree with TRBD1. This CDR3 spans 15 amino acids. Trimming removed 5 bases from V and 6 bases from J; junction bases left unmatched: 9. Germline V gene lookup returns CDR1 SGHTA and CDR2 FQGNSA. CDR3 DNA: TGTGCCAGCAGCCTAGGGACAGGCACCATAAACACCATATATTTT. Protein product: CASSLGTGTINTIYF. Combining the CDR3 with reference TRBV7-2 and TRBJ1-3 gives the whole variable domain GAGVSQSPSNKVTEKGKDVELRCDPISGHTALYWYRQSLGQGLEFLIYFQGNSAPDKSGLPSDRFSAERTGGSVSTLTIQRTQQEDSAVYLCASSLGTGTINTIYFGEGSWLTVV.

The chain employs TRBV3-1 (or the pseudogene TRBV3-2) and TRBJ2-5; D gene unclear. The CDR3 has 13 residues. Germline CDR1 LGHDT, CDR2 YNNKEL (reference sequence). The V end was cut by 4 bases, the J end by 4 bases, with 10 bases between. The CDR3 nucleotides are TGTGCCAGCAGCCGCAACGGCCGAGAGACCCAGTACTTC. This encodes CASSRNGRETQYF.

This chain uses TRBV18 with TRBJ1-6; 7 nucleotides align to TRBD1. The junction had 4 bases not matched to a gene; V was cut back by 3 bases and J by 5 bases. Germline CDR1 reads KGHSH; CDR2 reads LQKENI. The CDR3 length is 15 residues. The CDR3 DNA reads TGTGCCAGCTCACCGGGTACAGGGGATAATTCACCCCTCCACTTT. Its protein is CASSPGTGDNSPLHF.

The rearrangement uses TRBV7-8 and TRBJ1-3; no clear D. Trimming stripped 2 bases from V and 0 bases from J, with 11 bases between. The CDR3 extends over 16 amino acids. The germline V gene encodes CDR1 SGHVS and CDR2 FQNEAQ. CDR3 sequence reads: CASSLTSIFSGNTIYF. The CDR3 bases are TGTGCCAGCAGCTTAACCAGCATCTTCTCTGGAAACACCATATATTTT.

This chain connects TRBV5-1 to TRBJ1-1, with 8 bases identical to TRBD1. The trim removed 4 bases at V and 6 bases at J, leaving 14 bases unmatched. The V gene's germline CDR1 is SGHRS and CDR2 YFSETQ. This CDR3 is built from 16 residues. This CDR3 reads CASSGPGTGLRAEAFF. CDR3 coding DNA: TGCGCCAGCAGCGGTCCGGGGACAGGCCTGCGGGCTGAAGCTTTCTTT.

The genes are TRBV7-8 and TRBJ1-2; 7 nucleotides match TRBD1. Trimming took 5 bases from V and 0 from J; bases not matched to a gene: 6. Germline V gene sequence: CDR1 SGHVS, CDR2 FQNEAQ. The CDR3 loop spans 15 amino acids. The CDR3 reads CASSLDRAPNYGYTF. In DNA form, the CDR3 reads TGTGCCAGCAGCCTCGACAGGGCACCTAACTATGGCTACACCTTC.